What follows describes a single TCR beta chain. Antigen specificity is unknown. The data are from a study of blood T cells in healthy people across ages. Regarding the study as a whole: Per-million-T-cell TCR beta diversity fell roughly linearly with age. Estimates based on one million T cells were treated as lower bounds.

Each donor's blood draw was around 9.2 milliliters of peripheral blood. The germline CDR1 and CDR2 sequences are SNHLY and FYNNEI. CDR3 length: 12 amino acids. The V and J ends lost 6 bases and 7 bases respectively, with 12 bases between them. Combining a sample-barcoded 5' primer with a J-beta primer mix, a second PCR ran for roughly 7 to 11 cycles. Carrying 12 random nucleotides, a template-switch adaptor labeled each individual cDNA molecule. TCRdb re-derived calls from the 5' RACE reads in MiXCR, one entry per CDR3 protein. The repertoire includes about 1.6 million distinct CDR3 sequences, around 35% of them detected once, and 11% sits in the top ten.

This receptor was identified in a woman aged 30 to 39 in good health. Sequenced input: blood. This chain joins TRBV2 and TRBJ2-5; possibly TRBD2 for D (5 bases). Written as DNA, the CDR3 is TGTGCCAGCAGGAAGGACTCCGGGACCCAGTACTTC. Protein: CASRKDSGTQYF.